The 30 T cell receptor beta chains in this list originate from one sample, sequenced in a study of blood T cell repertoires in COVID-19. Some clones are missing from TCRdb's copy, which holds only in-frame ones; the method was immunoSEQ multiplex PCR. The profile covers 63,000 or so clones, with roughly 89% appearing a single time and approximately 1.5% taken by the ten largest. The sample comprised peripheral blood. All receptors derive from a man aged 60 to 75 with acute or convalescent COVID-19.

The J gene is TRBJ1-5, the V gene TRBV6-2 or TRBV6-3; D unresolved. The CDR3 is 13 residues long. CDR1 and CDR2 (germline): MNHEY, SVGEGT. V lost 2 bases and J lost 5, with 7 bases in between. The DNA for the CDR3 is TGTGCCAGCAGTTACCCTGTTGATCAGCCCCAGCATTTT. Translation: CASSYPVDQPQHF.

The chain recombines TRBV7-6 with TRBJ1-4, with D possibly TRBD1 on 6 matching bases. There are 13 residues in the CDR3. CDR1 is SGHVS and CDR2 is FNYEAQ in the germline V gene. Deletions cut 2 bases from V and 10 bases from J, with 11 bases between. The CDR3 region is CASSLKEGGKLFF. In nucleotides, the CDR3 is TGTGCCAGCAGCTTAAAGGAAGGGGGAAAACTGTTTTTT.

V usage is TRBV24-1 and J usage is TRBJ1-2, with 9 bases identical to TRBD1. Per germline, CDR1 KGHDR and CDR2 SFDVKD. V gave up 3 bases and J gave up 8 bases; unmatched junction bases: 3. The CDR3 has 13 amino acids. The CDR3 protein is CATSDPDRGGYTF. Here the CDR3 DNA reads TGTGCCACCAGTGATCCAGACAGGGGGGGCTACACCTTC.

This clone showed up just once. CDR3 sequence: CASSFGTASGNTIYF. In DNA, the CDR3 is TGCGCCAGCAGCTTCGGGACAGCCTCTGGAAACACCATATATTTT. This sequence joins TRBV5-1 and TRBJ1-3; 7 bases are a match to TRBD1. V lost 2 bases and J lost 0; bases outside the gene matches: 2. The CDR3 sequence is 15 residues long. Germline assignment: CDR1 SGHRS and CDR2 YFSETQ.

V gene TRBV5-6 combines with J gene TRBJ1-1, with D hard to call. Germline V CDR1 and CDR2: SGHDT, YYEEEE. Trimming left V 8 bases short and J 1 base short, with 9 bases between. CDR3 length: 12 amino acids. The CDR3, as DNA: TGTGCCAGTATGACGGGGAACACTGAAGCTTTCTTT. This codes for CASMTGNTEAFF.

The rearrangement uses TRBV2 and TRBJ1-6, with D possibly being TRBD1 (6 bases). Germline assignment: CDR1 SNHLY and CDR2 FYNNEI. This CDR3 comprises 15 residues. V lost 4 bases, J lost 1 base, and 8 bases lay in between. CDR3 amino acids: CASSGRGSYNSPLHF. In nucleotides, the CDR3 is TGTGCCAGCAGTGGAAGGGGGTCCTATAATTCACCCCTCCACTTT.

The chain is built from TRBV7-2 and TRBJ2-7; tentatively, D is TRBD1 (5 bases). CDR3 size: 11 residues. From germline, CDR1 is SGHTA and CDR2 FQGNSA. V was cut by 5 bases and J by 7 bases, with 9 bases left in between. The CDR3 loop is CASSQRGEQYF. The CDR3, as DNA: TGTGCCAGCAGCCAAAGGGGAGAGCAGTACTTC.

The rearrangement links TRBV10-2 to TRBJ2-1; 7 nucleotides match TRBD2. V gave up 6 bases and J gave up 4 bases; unmatched junction bases: 6. The CDR3 length is 14 residues. Germline loops: CDR1 WSHSY, CDR2 SAAADI. CDR3 loop: CASRGLAVYNEQFF. DNA for the CDR3: TGCGCCAGCAGGGGGCTAGCGGTATACAATGAGCAGTTCTTC.

This chain links TRBV5-1 with TRBJ2-2, with 9 nucleotides matching TRBD1. The CDR3 has 17 residues. The ends lost 3 bases at V and 4 bases at J; junction bases unmatched: 10. Germline CDR1 and CDR2: SGHRS and YFSETQ. CDR3 region: CASSWASQGAGTGELFF. CDR3 sequence (DNA): TGCGCCAGCAGCTGGGCCTCACAGGGGGCCGGCACCGGGGAGCTGTTTTTT.

The chain uses TRBV6-4 and TRBJ1-3, with TRBD1 identical over 7 bases. Trimming took 0 bases from V and 0 from J; bases not matched to a gene: 14. The CDR3 totals 20 residues. The germline V gene has CDR1 MRHNA and CDR2 SNTAGT. The CDR3 nucleotides read TGTGCCAGCAGTGACTCCCAAGGGCGGAGGACAGGCAACTCTGGAAACACCATATATTTT. Protein: CASSDSQGRRTGNSGNTIYF.

The J gene is TRBJ1-2, the V gene TRBV19; 9 positions agree with TRBD1. Germline V gives CDR1 LNHDA, CDR2 SQIVND (reference sequence). Losses at the gene ends were 7 bases for V and 5 bases for J; bases not matched to a gene: 14. This CDR3 has 16 amino acids. The CDR3 region is CASKRDRASVGYGYTF. The CDR3 DNA reads TGTGCCAGTAAAAGGGACAGGGCCTCCGTGGGGTATGGCTACACCTTC. Based on the CDR3 plus reference TRBV19 and TRBJ1-2, the full variable domain is DGGITQSPKYLFRKEGQNVTLSCEQNLNHDAMYWYRQDPGQGLRLIYYSQIVNDFQKGDIAEGYSVSREKKESFPLTVTSAQKNPTAFYLCASKRDRASVGYGYTFGSGTRLTVV.

CDR3 loop: CASSRQQGLRSQPQHF. The CDR3 DNA reads TGTGCCAGCAGTAGACAACAGGGTCTTCGGTCTCAGCCCCAGCATTTT. The rearrangement joins TRBV7-8 to TRBJ1-5; TRBD1 is a possible D gene (6 bases). The CDR3 has 16 residues. From germline, CDR1 is SGHVS and CDR2 FQNEAQ. The V end was cut by 6 bases, the J end by 6 bases, with 21 bases between.

V usage is TRBV3-1 (or the pseudogene TRBV3-2) and J usage is TRBJ1-3, with TRBD1 identical over 7 bases. The CDR3 contains 17 residues. Trimming cost V 1 base and J 0 bases; bases outside gene matches: 6. Looked up from germline, CDR1 is LGHDT and CDR2 is YNNKEL (reference sequence). DNA for the CDR3: TGTGCCAGCAGCCAAGCCCCACAGGGGCGCTCTGGAAACACCATATATTTT. Its translation is CASSQAPQGRSGNTIYF.

V is TRBV5-4 and J is TRBJ2-5; TRBD2 matches 7 bases. V trimming: 3 bases; J trimming: 6 bases; junction bases outside the gene matches: 5. The CDR3 has 13 residues. CDR1 is SGHNT, CDR2 YYREEE, per germline (reference sequence). CDR3 loop: CASSSGSGKTQYF. The DNA for the CDR3 is TGTGCCAGCAGCTCCGGGAGCGGGAAGACCCAGTACTTC.

The CDR3 protein is CASSLKQGGEVLTF. The CDR3 nucleotides are TGTGCCAGCAGTTTAAAACAGGGGGGAGAAGTCCTGACTTTC. The chain joins TRBV27 to TRBJ2-6; 8 bases line up with TRBD1. The CDR3 contains 14 residues. The germline V gene encodes CDR1 MNHEY and CDR2 SMNVEV (reference sequence). J lost 13 bases, V lost 2 bases, and 7 bases had no gene match.

The J gene is TRBJ1-5, the V gene TRBV6-2 or TRBV6-3; TRBD1 is a possible D gene (6 bases). CDR3 size: 15 residues. Germline V gene sequence: CDR1 MNHEY, CDR2 SVGEGT. V was shortened by 2 bases and J by 3 bases, with 11 bases between the two germline ends. Here the CDR3 reads CASSYAGANNQPQHF. The CDR3 coding sequence is TGTGCCAGCAGTTACGCGGGGGCTAACAATCAGCCCCAGCATTTT.

The chain has TRBV13 and TRBJ1-2; possibly TRBD1 for D (5 bases). V lost 5 bases and J 2 bases, leaving 12 bases between the germline ends. From germline, CDR1 is PRHDT and CDR2 FYEKMQ (reference sequence). This CDR3 spans 14 amino acids. The CDR3 DNA reads TGTGCCAGCAGCACTTGGGGGGAGAACTATGGCTACACCTTC. Amino acids: CASSTWGENYGYTF.

The V gene is TRBV5-1, the J gene TRBJ1-6, with 8 bases fitting TRBD1. CDR1 and CDR2 (germline): SGHRS, YFSETQ. V gave up 3 bases and J gave up 6 bases; unmatched junction bases: 2. This CDR3 has 14 residues. CDR3 loop: CASSSGQANSPLHF. DNA of the CDR3: TGCGCCAGCAGCTCGGGACAGGCTAATTCACCCCTCCACTTT.

This rearrangement joins TRBV5-1 to TRBJ2-5, with D possibly being TRBD1 (5 bases). The CDR3 length is 13 residues. The V and J ends lost 4 bases and 5 bases respectively, with 12 bases between them. Germline V gene data show CDR1 as SGHRS and CDR2 as YFSETQ. The CDR3 DNA follows: TGCGCCAGCAGCCCATTAGGGGATGAGACCCAGTACTTC. Its translation: CASSPLGDETQYF. Full variable domain (outside the CDR3, taken from reference TRBV5-1 and TRBJ2-5): KAGVTQTPRYLIKTRGQQVTLSCSPISGHRSVSWYQQTPGQGLQFLFEYFSETQRNKGNFPGRFSGRQFSNSRSEMNVSTLELGDSALYLCASSPLGDETQYFGPGTRLLVL.

The chain carries TRBV6-5 and TRBJ1-5; possibly TRBD1 for D (6 bases). The length of the CDR3 is 14 residues. Trimming removed 4 bases at V and 6 bases at J, with 13 bases between. The germline V gene encodes CDR1 MNHEY and CDR2 SVGAGI. CDR3 DNA: TGTGCCAGCAGTTCAGGCGGGGGCGCTCAGCCCCAGCATTTT. It yields the protein CASSSGGGAQPQHF.

This chain links TRBV5-1 with TRBJ2-3, with TRBD2 identical over 12 bases. The CDR3 extends over 16 amino acids. V trimming: 4 bases; J trimming: 4 bases; junction bases outside the gene matches: 7. Germline V gene sequence: CDR1 SGHRS, CDR2 YFSETQ. This CDR3 is CASSTLAGGPADTQYF. CDR3 DNA: TGCGCCAGCAGCACCCTAGCGGGGGGGCCCGCAGATACGCAGTATTTT.

Remarks on this clone: A junction boundary mismatches the germline segment, possibly from a read error. The chain's CDR3 is CASSMGPGQGPPADF. The CDR3 coding sequence is TGTGCCAGTAGTATGGGGCCGGGACAGGGACCCCCAGCCGACTTC. The chain recombines TRBV19 with TRBJ2-7; TRBD1 agrees at 9 bases. Germline CDR1 reads LNHDA; CDR2 reads SQIVND (reference sequence). The CDR3 covers 15 residues.

The genes are TRBV5-1 and TRBJ2-7; the match to TRBD2 covers 8 bases. Germline-derived CDR1 and CDR2 are SGHRS and YFSETQ. The trim removed 4 bases at V and 1 base at J, leaving 4 bases unmatched. CDR3 size: 14 residues. CDR3 in DNA: TGCGCCAGCAGCCCGGGGGGGTCGTCCTACGAGCAGTACTTC. It specifies CASSPGGSSYEQYF.

The chain links TRBV20-1 to TRBJ1-2; tentatively, D is TRBD1 (6 bases). Trimming removed 3 bases from V and 4 bases from J, with 15 bases in between. The germline CDR1 and CDR2 sequences are DFQATT and SNEGSKA (reference sequence). This CDR3 spans 14 amino acids. As DNA, the CDR3 is TGCAGTGCTAGTTGGGGACAAGAAGGCTATGGCTACACCTTC. It encodes CSASWGQEGYGYTF.

The rearrangement uses TRBV30 and TRBJ1-6; TRBD1 matches at 7 bases. From germline, CDR1 is GTSNPN and CDR2 SVGIG (reference sequence). J lost 7 bases, V lost 5 bases, and 11 bases had no gene match. The CDR3 is made up of 15 amino acids. The CDR3 region is CAWGNDRVRNSPLHF. DNA for the CDR3: TGTGCCTGGGGAAACGACAGGGTTCGAAATTCACCCCTCCACTTT.

The chain joins TRBV9 to TRBJ2-1; D perhaps matches TRBD1 (5 bases). The CDR3 sequence is 14 residues long. Trimming pared 4 bases from V and 7 bases from J, leaving 15 bases between. Germline assignment: CDR1 SGDLS and CDR2 YYNGEE. CDR3 DNA sequence: TGTGCCAGCAGCCCCGACGACAGCTTAAATGAGCAGTTCTTC. Translated, it gives CASSPDDSLNEQFF.

The chain employs TRBV9 and TRBJ2-2, with a tentative D call TRBD1 (6 bases). This CDR3 comprises 15 residues. Trimming removed 0 bases from V and 4 bases from J, with 10 bases in between. Germline V gives CDR1 SGDLS, CDR2 YYNGEE. The CDR3 spells CASSVDDRSTGELFF. The CDR3, as DNA: TGTGCCAGCAGCGTAGATGACAGGAGCACCGGGGAGCTGTTTTTT. Combining the CDR3 with reference TRBV9 and TRBJ2-2 gives the whole variable domain DSGVTQTPKHLITATGQRVTLRCSPRSGDLSVYWYQQSLDQGLQFLIQYYNGEERAKGNILERFSAQQFPDLHSELNLSSLELGDSALYFCASSVDDRSTGELFFGEGSRLTVL.

The genes are TRBV2 and TRBJ1-5; possibly TRBD1 for D (5 bases). Germline V gene sequence: CDR1 SNHLY, CDR2 FYNNEI. The CDR3 has 14 amino acids. V shed 6 bases and J shed 9 bases, with 18 bases lying between them. This chain's CDR3 is CASRLDTVLPPQHF. DNA for the CDR3: TGTGCCAGCAGATTGGACACAGTTCTTCCGCCCCAGCATTTT.

The chain employs TRBV19 and TRBJ1-5; D might be TRBD1 (5 bases). CDR3 length: 16 residues. CDR1 and CDR2 (germline): LNHDA, SQIVND (reference sequence). Trimming took off 7 bases at V and 1 base at J, with 17 bases between the two ends. CDR3 loop: CASIDRGSRSNQPQHF. In nucleotides, the CDR3 is TGTGCCAGTATAGACCGGGGGAGTCGGAGCAATCAGCCCCAGCATTTT.

The CDR3 DNA is TGTGCCAGCAGTGACCCCGGGGGCACTGAAGCTTTCTTT. Amino acid sequence: CASSDPGGTEAFF. The gene calls are TRBV6-1 and TRBJ1-1; D perhaps matches TRBD1 (5 bases). Germline values: CDR1 MNHNS, CDR2 SASEGT. The CDR3 is 13 amino acids. Trimming took off 3 bases at V and 4 bases at J, with 9 bases between the two ends.